A single sample is the source of the 27 T cell receptor beta chains below, sequenced in a study of blood T cell repertoires in COVID-19 (dated by TCRdb to between 2020 and 2021). Libraries were constructed by the immunoSEQ multiplex PCR assay. TCRdb mirrors the immuneACCESS table, restricted to in-frame sequences. Some clones are absent from its copies; in checked studies, under half trace to an unresolved V gene, and the reason for the others is unknown. The sample profile shows over 95,000 clones; 75% to 90% of them were found once. Of the sample, about an eighth falls within the top ten clones. The sample consisted of peripheral blood. The receptors originated from a human donor in a cohort sampled during active COVID-19.

The chain carries TRBV28 and TRBJ1-1, with TRBD1 as a possible D gene (5 bases). The CDR3 runs 14 residues. The V and J ends lost 0 bases and 8 bases respectively, with 13 bases between them. CDR1 MDHEN and CDR2 SYDVKM come from the germline V gene. The CDR3 spells CASSLWPAGKEAFF. The CDR3 DNA follows: TGTGCCAGCAGTTTATGGCCGGCAGGGAAAGAAGCTTTCTTT.

V gene TRBV6-1 combines with J gene TRBJ2-1; D gene ambiguous. This CDR3 contains 13 residues. Germline CDR1 and CDR2: MNHNS and SASEGT. Trimming removed 1 base at V and 8 bases at J, with 9 bases between. The CDR3 DNA reads TGTGCCAGCAGTGAAGTTAGTGAGGATGAGCAGTTCTTC. Translated, it gives CASSEVSEDEQFF.

For the CDR3, the DNA is TGTGCCAGCAGTGACGTCAGTTATAGCAATCAGCCCCAGCATTTT. Translating it yields CASSDVSYSNQPQHF. J is TRBJ1-5 and V is TRBV2; D is unclear. The germline gives CDR1 SNHLY, CDR2 FYNNEI. The CDR3 sequence is 15 residues long. V lost 3 bases and J lost 0, with 9 bases in between.

The chain combines TRBV7-2 with TRBJ1-6, with D perhaps matching TRBD1 (6 bases). Germline V gene sequence: CDR1 SGHTA, CDR2 FQGNSA. CDR3 length: 14 amino acids. V was cut by 3 bases and J by 7 bases, with 10 bases left in between. CDR3 residues: CASSFGQINSPLHF. In nucleotides, the CDR3 is TGTGCCAGCAGCTTCGGACAGATAAATTCACCCCTCCACTTT. Full variable domain (missing parts from reference TRBV7-2 and TRBJ1-6): GAGVSQSPSNKVTEKGKDVELRCDPISGHTALYWYRQSLGQGLEFLIYFQGNSAPDKSGLPSDRFSAERTGGSVSTLTIQRTQQEDSAVYLCASSFGQINSPLHFGNGTRLTVT.

The chain couples TRBV15 to TRBJ2-1; 11 bases fit TRBD2. Germline V gene data show CDR1 as LNHNV and CDR2 as YYDKDF (reference sequence). CDR3 length: 15 residues. V was pared by 3 bases and J by 9 bases, with 7 bases of the junction left unmatched. The CDR3 sequence: CATSRGLAERGEQFF. In DNA, the CDR3 is TGTGCCACCAGCAGGGGACTAGCGGAAAGAGGTGAGCAGTTCTTC.

J is TRBJ2-3 and V is TRBV7-2, with 12 bases fitting TRBD2. The CDR3 is 16 amino acids. From germline, CDR1 is SGHTA and CDR2 FQGNSA. The ends lost 5 bases at V and 5 bases at J; junction bases unmatched: 8. The chain's CDR3 is CASSTRTSGAGDTQYF. CDR3 DNA: TGTGCCAGCAGCACCCGGACTAGCGGGGCTGGAGATACGCAGTATTTT. Complete variable domain (other parts from reference TRBV7-2 and TRBJ2-3): GAGVSQSPSNKVTEKGKDVELRCDPISGHTALYWYRQSLGQGLEFLIYFQGNSAPDKSGLPSDRFSAERTGGSVSTLTIQRTQQEDSAVYLCASSTRTSGAGDTQYFGPGTRLTVL.

In this sample, this clone turned up a few times. The V call is TRBV7-9, the J call TRBJ1-3, with TRBD1 identical over 8 bases. This CDR3 is 15 amino acids long. The trim removed 3 bases at V and 7 bases at J, leaving 8 bases unmatched. Germline lookup yields CDR1 SEHNR and CDR2 FQNEAQ (reference sequence). The CDR3, as DNA: TGTGCCAGCAGCTTCCTCAGGGGGCGAGGGAACACCATATATTTT. Amino acid sequence: CASSFLRGRGNTIYF.

This chain links TRBV6-2 or TRBV6-3 with TRBJ2-3, with TRBD1 identical over 7 bases. This CDR3 contains 13 residues. Germline CDR1 reads MNHEY; CDR2 reads SVGEGT. V lost 4 bases, J lost 8 bases, and 6 bases stayed unmatched. The CDR3 nucleotides are TGTGCCAGCAGTTTTCAGGGGGTGGGTACGCAGTATTTT. It is translated as CASSFQGVGTQYF.

The chain has TRBV7-9 and TRBJ2-5; D might be TRBD2 (5 bases). V was shortened by 5 bases and J by 2 bases, with 12 bases between the two germline ends. CDR1 and CDR2 from the germline V gene are SEHNR and FQNEAQ (reference sequence). The CDR3 extends over 14 amino acids. The CDR3 loop is CASSKGVLQETQYF. The DNA for the CDR3 is TGTGCCAGCAGCAAGGGAGTGTTACAAGAGACCCAGTACTTC. Using reference TRBV7-9 and TRBJ2-5 for the parts outside the CDR3, the full variable domain is DTGVSQNPRHKITKRGQNVTFRCDPISEHNRLYWYRQTLGQGPEFLTYFQNEAQLEKSRLLSDRFSAERPKGSFSTLEIQRTEQGDSAMYLCASSKGVLQETQYFGPGTRLLVL.

This clone was counted a few times. The chain is built from TRBV19 and TRBJ1-4; D gene ambiguous. From germline, CDR1 is LNHDA and CDR2 SQIVND (reference sequence). The CDR3 is made up of 14 amino acids. V dropped 6 bases and J dropped 3 bases, with 11 bases sitting between them. CDR3 protein: CASSHYSPNEKLFF. The CDR3 nucleotides are TGTGCCAGTAGCCATTACAGTCCTAATGAAAAACTGTTTTTT. The entire variable domain, with the rest obtained from reference TRBV19 and TRBJ1-4, is as follows: DGGITQSPKYLFRKEGQNVTLSCEQNLNHDAMYWYRQDPGQGLRLIYYSQIVNDFQKGDIAEGYSVSREKKESFPLTVTSAQKNPTAFYLCASSHYSPNEKLFFGSGTQLSVL.

This clone was seen only once. The rearrangement links TRBV28 to TRBJ1-2, with 7 bases identical to TRBD1. Germline loops: CDR1 MDHEN, CDR2 SYDVKM. The CDR3 runs 13 residues. Trimming took 7 bases from V and 7 from J; bases not matched to a gene: 9. The CDR3 nucleotides read TGTGCCAGCACCAAGGGGGCGCTTTTTGGCTACACCTTC. This codes for CASTKGALFGYTF.

V and J are TRBV6-2 or TRBV6-3 and TRBJ1-5, with 7 positions matching TRBD1. Germline V CDR1 and CDR2: MNHEY, SVGEGT. The CDR3 runs to 16 residues. Unmatched junction bases numbered 10, after V lost 6 bases and J lost 2 bases. CDR3 nucleotide sequence: TGTGCCAGCAGCCCGGGACAGCATAGGGGCAATCAGCCCCAGCATTTT. It yields the protein CASSPGQHRGNQPQHF.

The J gene is TRBJ1-2, the V gene TRBV2; D is perhaps TRBD1 (6 bases). Germline V gives CDR1 SNHLY, CDR2 FYNNEI. The CDR3 is made up of 12 amino acids. V was clipped by 10 bases and J by 2 bases, with 11 bases between them. The CDR3 nucleotides read TGTGCCACCAGGGGAGGGAACTATGGCTACACCTTC. Amino acids: CATRGGNYGYTF.

The DNA of the CDR3 is TGTGCCAGCAGCTTGGGCGGGGGAACCTACGAGCAGTACTTC. Protein product: CASSLGGGTYEQYF. The chain is built from TRBV7-3 and TRBJ2-7; 7 nucleotides line up with TRBD2. The CDR3 has 14 amino acids. The germline gives CDR1 SGHTA, CDR2 FQGTGA. V lost 3 bases and J lost 2; bases outside the gene matches: 4.

This clone was detected only a few times. This chain connects TRBV6-6 to TRBJ1-5; 8 nucleotides agree with TRBD1. CDR3 length: 16 amino acids. Germline-derived CDR1 and CDR2 are MNHNY and SVGAGI (reference sequence). Unmatched junction bases numbered 13, after V lost 8 bases and J lost 4 bases. The CDR3 DNA follows: TGTGCCAGCGGCCTCGGTCAGGGGGCCGGGAATCAGCCCCAGCATTTT. This gives the protein CASGLGQGAGNQPQHF.

The table lists this clone with a count of one. The J gene is TRBJ2-2, the V gene TRBV7-2, with 8 bases aligning to TRBD1. With V trimmed by 8 bases and J by 6 bases, 5 bases remained unmatched. Germline V gives CDR1 SGHTA, CDR2 FQGNSA. This CDR3 comprises 13 residues. The CDR3 is CASRTGSAGELFF. For the CDR3, the DNA is TGTGCCAGCCGGACAGGGTCGGCCGGGGAGCTGTTTTTT.

This chain uses TRBV9 with TRBJ2-2; 9 bases align to TRBD1. The germline CDR1 and CDR2 sequences are SGDLS and YYNGEE. The V gene end was trimmed by 1 base and the J gene end by 4 bases; junction bases not matched to a gene: 5. The CDR3 is 16 amino acids. CDR3 sequence (DNA): TGTGCCAGCAGCGTACGGGGACAGGGAATCACCGGGGAGCTGTTTTTT. It specifies CASSVRGQGITGELFF.

This rearrangement joins TRBV5-4 to TRBJ2-1; 8 nucleotides agree with TRBD2. The V and J ends lost 0 bases and 6 bases, in that order; junction bases with no gene match: 5. Germline CDR1 and CDR2: SGHNT and YYREEE (reference sequence). The CDR3 totals 15 residues. CDR3 in amino acids: CASSLVAGGANEQFF. In DNA, the CDR3 is TGTGCCAGCAGCTTGGTTGCGGGGGGCGCCAATGAGCAGTTCTTC.

The chain joins TRBV10-3 to TRBJ2-7; 11 nucleotides agree with TRBD2. Germline-derived CDR1 and CDR2 are ENHRY and SYGVKD. The CDR3 covers 14 residues. V gave up 6 bases and J gave up 6 bases; unmatched junction bases: 7. In DNA form, the CDR3 reads TGTGCCATCAGCGAGGGACTAGCGGCTGGCGAGCAGTACTTC. Amino acid sequence: CAISEGLAAGEQYF.

This clone has just one count. V is TRBV7-3 and J is TRBJ1-3, with D perhaps TRBD1 (5 bases). Trimming stripped 5 bases from V and 9 bases from J, with 23 bases between. The CDR3 sequence is 16 residues long. Per germline, CDR1 SGHTA and CDR2 FQGTGA. The CDR3 is CASSLSGPQGTGTIYF. The CDR3 bases are TGTGCCAGCAGCCTATCGGGACCGCAAGGGACTGGCACCATATATTTT.

This sequence joins TRBV2 and TRBJ2-7; TRBD1 is a possible D gene (5 bases). CDR1 and CDR2 from the germline V gene are SNHLY and FYNNEI. Trimming shortened V by 6 bases and J by 1 base, and 7 bases separated the two germline ends. This CDR3 has 12 residues. This CDR3 reads CASSDRSYEQYF. CDR3 DNA sequence: TGTGCCAGCAGCGACAGATCCTACGAGCAGTACTTC.

V is TRBV30 and J is TRBJ2-3; 11 bases fit TRBD2. V shed 6 bases and J 2 bases; nucleotides not matched to a gene: 4. The CDR3 runs 14 residues. CDR1 and CDR2 (germline): GTSNPN, SVGIG (reference sequence). The CDR3 DNA follows: TGTGCCTGTAGCGGGGGGGCCTCCACAGATACGCAGTATTTT. This gives the protein CACSGGASTDTQYF.

V usage is TRBV27 and J usage is TRBJ2-5; 9 bases agree with TRBD1. The V and J ends lost 5 bases and 4 bases, in that order; junction bases with no gene match: 11. CDR3 length: 16 amino acids. CDR1 and CDR2 (germline): MNHEY, SMNVEV (reference sequence). This CDR3 is CASSHRGTGFTETQYF. In DNA form, the CDR3 reads TGTGCCAGCAGTCACCGTGGGACAGGGTTTACAGAGACCCAGTACTTC.

The chain has TRBV28 and TRBJ2-6; the D gene is possibly TRBD2 (7 bases). CDR3 length: 16 amino acids. CDR1 is MDHEN, CDR2 SYDVKM, per germline. V was clipped by 5 bases and J by 3 bases, with 14 bases between them. The CDR3 region has the DNA TGTGCCAGCAGTAGACCCGGGGGGCTTGGGGCCAACGTCCTGACTTTC. Encoded protein: CASSRPGGLGANVLTF.

This clone was seen just once. The chain has TRBV6-1 and TRBJ1-5, with a tentative D call TRBD1 (6 bases). The germline CDR1 and CDR2 sequences are MNHNS and SASEGT. V shed 2 bases and J shed 1 base, with 12 bases lying between them. The CDR3 covers 16 residues. This CDR3 reads CASSEQGWASNQPQHF. CDR3 bases: TGTGCCAGCAGTGAACAGGGGTGGGCCAGCAATCAGCCCCAGCATTTT.

This clone has only a few counts. The rearrangement uses TRBV5-4 and TRBJ2-7; TRBD1 agrees at 7 bases. The trim removed 0 bases at V and 5 bases at J, leaving 2 bases unmatched. The CDR3 runs to 13 residues. Germline CDR1 is SGHNT and CDR2 is YYREEE (reference sequence). CDR3 amino acids: CASSLDRGNEQYF. CDR3 sequence (DNA): TGTGCCAGCAGCTTGGACAGGGGAAACGAGCAGTACTTC.

The CDR3 sequence is CSVEEGAEGTEAFF. The CDR3 DNA follows: TGCAGCGTTGAGGAGGGGGCGGAGGGCACTGAAGCTTTCTTT. This chain links TRBV29-1 with TRBJ1-1, with 7 bases that match TRBD1. CDR3 length equals 14 residues. Unmatched junction bases numbered 8, after V lost 3 bases and J lost 4 bases. The germline gives CDR1 SQVTM, CDR2 ANQGSEA.